The 12 T cell receptor beta chains presented below share a single source sample, sequenced in a study of human T cells and chemical hapten exposure. TCRdb analysed the RACE reads with MiXCR anew, one entry per CDR3 protein. The table includes roughly 100,000 distinct CDR3 sequences, approximately 12% detected once. The time point is: pre-sensitization, week 0. Treatment: therapeutic diphenylcyclopropenone sensitization with weekly scalp DPC. This specimen consisted of whole blood, obtained in connection with sensitization to the hapten diphenylcyclopropenone (DPC). The receptors here all came from a woman aged 45-60 years with alopecia areata. Some clones in this sample may be carry-over from other donors' samples.

The chain employs TRBV28 and TRBJ2-7; D remains ambiguous. This CDR3 has 12 residues. Trimming took off 5 bases at V and 2 bases at J, with 7 bases between the two ends. Germline CDR1 MDHEN, CDR2 SYDVKM. The CDR3 loop is CASSDPTYEQYF. The CDR3 nucleotides are TGTGCCAGCAGTGACCCCACCTACGAGCAGTACTTC. Full variable domain (rest looked up from reference TRBV28 and TRBJ2-7): DVKVTQSSRYLVKRTGEKVFLECVQDMDHENMFWYRQDPGLGLRLIYFSYDVKMKEKGDIPEGYSVSREKKERFSLILESASTNQTSMYLCASSDPTYEQYFGPGTRLTVT.

The chain links TRBV20-1 to TRBJ2-7; TRBD2 aligns across 9 bases. The CDR3 sequence is 13 residues long. CDR1 DFQATT and CDR2 SNEGSKA come from the germline V gene (reference sequence). Unmatched junction bases numbered 2, after V lost 2 bases and J lost 3 bases. DNA for the CDR3: TGCAGTGCTAGACTAGCGGGATACTACGAGCAGTACTTC. Residues: CSARLAGYYEQYF.

The chain uses TRBV12-3 or TRBV12-4 and TRBJ1-4; the D is unclear. V was pared by 6 bases and J by 8 bases, with 22 bases between. The CDR3 is made up of 16 amino acids. CDR3 sequence (DNA): TGTGCCAGCAGCCCTACTTTTGGGTACTCTGGGGAAAAACTGTTTTTT. Translation gives CASSPTFGYSGEKLFF.

The chain links TRBV6-5 to TRBJ1-1; a weak D match, TRBD1 (5 bases). Germline V lookup: CDR1 MNHEY, CDR2 SVGAGI. V was clipped by 3 bases and J by 1 base, with 12 bases between them. The CDR3 covers 15 residues. For the CDR3, the DNA is TGTGCCAGCAGTTATTTCATGAGGGGGAACACTGAAGCTTTCTTT. It is translated as CASSYFMRGNTEAFF.

J is TRBJ1-4 and V is TRBV7-2; 8 bases map to TRBD1. This CDR3 has 15 residues. Germline V gene data show CDR1 as SGHTA and CDR2 as FQGNSA. Trimming at V came to 5 bases and at J to 8 bases, leaving 10 bases not matched to a gene. The chain's CDR3 is CASSSQGAKSEKLFF. CDR3 DNA: TGTGCCAGCAGCAGCCAGGGGGCCAAGAGCGAAAAACTGTTTTTT.

In its sample, this clonotype is medium-sized. The J gene is TRBJ2-1, the V gene TRBV6-2 or TRBV6-3; TRBD1 aligns across 8 bases. Germline assignment: CDR1 MNHEY and CDR2 SVGEGT. With 9 bases clipped from V and 12 bases from J, the junction kept 7 bases outside the gene matches. The length of the CDR3 is 11 residues. CDR3 amino acids: CASSTGTGQFF. The CDR3 DNA is TGTGCCAGTTCAACCGGGACAGGGCAGTTCTTC.

The gene calls are TRBV3-1 and TRBJ2-7, with D possibly being TRBD1 (6 bases). The CDR3 runs to 14 residues. The V end lost 4 bases, the J end lost 0 bases, and 10 bases lay between the germline ends. The germline gives CDR1 LGHDT, CDR2 YNNKEL (reference sequence). Here the CDR3 reads CASSPRTDSYEQYF. The CDR3 DNA reads TGTGCCAGCAGCCCCCGGACAGACTCCTACGAGCAGTACTTC.

This clonotype has ten or more counts. CDR3 nucleotide sequence: TGTGCCAGCCATCGGGGAGACCAGCCCCAGCATTTT. Residues: CASHRGDQPQHF. This sequence joins TRBV28 and TRBJ1-5, with unresolved D. CDR1 and CDR2 (germline): MDHEN, SYDVKM. The CDR3 has 12 residues. V was trimmed by 8 bases and J by 7 bases, leaving 12 bases between them.

The sample holds many counts of this clonotype. The chain has TRBV7-2 and TRBJ2-5; the match to TRBD1 covers 7 bases. This CDR3 spans 15 amino acids. Trimming took 1 base from V and 5 from J; bases not matched to a gene: 7. CDR1 SGHTA and CDR2 FQGNSA come from the germline V gene. The CDR3 protein is CASSLEGQGVETQYF. The CDR3 DNA reads TGTGCCAGCAGCTTAGAGGGGCAGGGGGTCGAGACCCAGTACTTC.

This clonotype was counted only a few times. This sequence joins TRBV29-1 and TRBJ1-2; TRBD1 might be the D (5 bases). The CDR3 length is 12 residues. V shed 6 bases and J shed 4 bases, with 12 bases lying between them. The germline V gene encodes CDR1 SQVTM and CDR2 ANQGSEA. CDR3 protein: CSVGDGFYGYTF. CDR3 coding DNA: TGCAGCGTGGGGGACGGTTTCTATGGCTACACCTTC.

The rearrangement joins TRBV20-1 to TRBJ1-6, with unresolved D. The CDR3 sequence is 14 residues long. Trimming took 0 bases from V and 10 from J, leaving 13 bases between them. Germline CDR1 reads DFQATT; CDR2 reads SNEGSKA (reference sequence). The chain's CDR3 is CSARDEGFWSPLHF. The CDR3 region has the DNA TGCAGTGCTAGAGATGAAGGGTTTTGGTCACCCCTCCACTTT.

The chain carries TRBV28 and TRBJ1-6, with a tentative D call TRBD1 (5 bases). CDR3 length: 15 residues. Germline CDR1 reads MDHEN; CDR2 reads SYDVKM. Trimming stripped 4 bases from V and 9 bases from J, with 16 bases between. As DNA, the CDR3 is TGTGCCAGCAGTTCTCACGGGGGTGGTTCTTCACCCCTCCACTTT. It translates to CASSSHGGGSSPLHF. Full variable domain (outside the CDR3, taken from reference TRBV28 and TRBJ1-6): DVKVTQSSRYLVKRTGEKVFLECVQDMDHENMFWYRQDPGLGLRLIYFSYDVKMKEKGDIPEGYSVSREKKERFSLILESASTNQTSMYLCASSSHGGGSSPLHFGNGTRLTVT.